This T cell receptor beta chain was obtained from a study of breast tumors, draining lymph nodes, adjacent tissues (TCRdb year 2016). The study in broad terms: In breast cancer patients, the study compared the TCR beta repertoires of tumor, adjacent nontumor tissue and axillary lymph nodes. The study was designed to assess the relationships and possible T-cell exchange between tumor, surrounding tissue and draining lymph node repertoires in human breast cancer.

This clonotype was observed at least ten times. The specificity of this receptor is unknown. No base-level quality is on record; no much larger clone is a single base apart. The axillary draining lymph nodes of breast cancer patients were the source of the lymph node samples. What the study reported, not specific to this receptor: Tumor T-cell repertoires showed less diversity than lymph node repertoires and more diversity than nontumor tissue repertoires, and tumor T-cell repertoires showed preferential V and J gene usage. The similarity between tumor and nontumor tissue repertoires was significantly greater in luminal-like breast cancer than in basal-like breast cancer. A scenario in which most tumor T cells derive from the lymph node and then expand within tumor tissue was judged to be consistent with the data. Rather than being directly demonstrated, the conclusion that tumor T cells originate in lymph nodes was presented as consistent with a hypothesis.

The instrument given in TCRdb is Illumina HiSeq 2000. Multiplex PCR amplification was used to build the TCR beta chain libraries. High-throughput sequencing was used to analyze the amplified TCR beta chain products. TCRdb reworked the public reads: Q25 trimming with fastp, MiXCR clone assembly, productive beta chains retained. Rows matching on CDR3 protein sequence are summarized as one entry with the most common DNA and genes. For this sample the table gives around 140,000 distinct CDR3 sequences, of which approximately 20% were detected only once. The top ten clones comprise just over 2.5% of the sample. This clonotype was obtained from a female donor with breast cancer. Some clones in this sample may be carry-over from other donors' samples. Material for sequencing was axillary lymph node tissue.

This receptor carries the CDR3 CASKRLAEIGELFF. The base sequence is TGTGCCAGCAAACGACTAGCAGAAATCGGGGAGCTGTTTTTT. The chain links TRBV6-5 with TRBJ2-2, and 7 junction bases match TRBD2. From its cysteine to its phenylalanine, the CDR3 spans 14 amino acids. The retained sequence is limited to the CDR3, 42 bases, with the frame set at the first base. V has 7 bases trimmed and J has 7 bases trimmed; junction bases matching no gene number 9. As encoded in the germline V gene, CDR1 is MNHEY while CDR2 is SVGAGI.